Below are 26 T cell receptor beta chains sequenced from a single sample in a study of blood T cells in healthy people across ages. It was with a sample-barcoded 5' primer and a J-beta primer mix that a second PCR of about 7 to 12 cycles was run. MiXCR, applied by TCRdb to the 5' RACE reads, yields one record per CDR3 protein. The table has 800,000 or so distinct CDR3 sequences, 35% to 60% seen once. Sequencing was done on a sample of blood. These receptors were taken from a man older than 75 in good health.

This clonotype was recorded many times. The V gene is TRBV14, the J gene TRBJ2-4; maybe TRBD2 (5 bases). The ends were cut back, 1 base at V and 6 bases at J, with 10 bases in the middle. Germline V gives CDR1 SGHDN, CDR2 FVKESK. The CDR3 has 14 amino acids. CDR3 nucleotides: TGTGCCAGCAGCCAAGTCGGACTTGCAAACATTCAGTACTTC. It is translated as CASSQVGLANIQYF. Filled out from reference TRBV14 and TRBJ2-4, the complete variable domain reads EAGVTQFPSHSVIEKGQTVTLRCDPISGHDNLYWYRRVMGKEIKFLLHFVKESKQDESGMPNNRFLAERTGGTYSTLKVQPAELEDSGVYFCASSQVGLANIQYFGAGTRLSVL.

As concerns this clonotype: The germline gene is not matched at one end of the junction; a read error may be the cause. This CDR3 is CAGSPRSQGSSYEQYF. The CDR3 DNA follows: TGTGCCGGCTCACCACGTAGCCAGGGAAGCTCCTACGAGCAGTACTTC. V gene TRBV18 combines with J gene TRBJ2-7, with a possible D match to TRBD1 (5 bases). This CDR3 has 16 residues. Germline-derived CDR1 and CDR2 are KGHSH and LQKENI.

V and J are TRBV7-3 and TRBJ2-2, with a possible D match to TRBD2 (6 bases). V lost 2 bases to trimming and J lost 5 bases, with 15 bases between them. The length of the CDR3 is 16 residues. The V gene's germline CDR1 is SGHTA and CDR2 FQGTGA. The DNA of the CDR3 is TGTGCCAGCAGCTTAGGTCCGAGGGCGGGAACCGGGGAGCTGTTTTTT. This codes for CASSLGPRAGTGELFF. Full variable domain (missing parts from reference TRBV7-3 and TRBJ2-2): GAGVSQTPSNKVTEKGKYVELRCDPISGHTALYWYRQSLGQGPEFLIYFQGTGAADDSGLPNDRFFAVRPEGSVSTLKIQRTERGDSAVYLCASSLGPRAGTGELFFGEGSRLTVL.

The chain combines TRBV12-3 or TRBV12-4 with TRBJ2-5; TRBD2 might be the D (5 bases). This CDR3 is built from 14 residues. Trimming took off 2 bases at V and 5 bases at J, with 12 bases between the two ends. Here the CDR3 reads CASSLLRGPETQYF. CDR3 coding DNA: TGTGCCAGCAGTTTACTGAGAGGGCCTGAGACCCAGTACTTC.

In its sample, this clonotype was seen many times. The V and J genes are TRBV9 and TRBJ2-7; 8 bases match TRBD1. The ends lost 2 bases at V and 2 bases at J; junction bases unmatched: 3. Looked up from germline, CDR1 is SGDLS and CDR2 is YYNGEE. The CDR3 spans 14 residues. CDR3: CASSVGTGAYEQYF. The CDR3 nucleotides are TGTGCCAGCAGCGTTGGGACAGGAGCCTACGAGCAGTACTTC.

This chain connects TRBV29-1 to TRBJ2-7; no reliable D call. CDR1 and CDR2 from the germline V gene are SQVTM and ANQGSEA. The CDR3 runs to 11 residues. Trimming took 7 bases from V and 1 from J, leaving 8 bases between them. The CDR3 region is CSAGDSYEQYF. CDR3 nucleotide sequence: TGCAGCGCGGGCGATTCCTACGAGCAGTACTTC.

On this clonotype itself: A much larger clonotype is one base distant, so this may be a read error. This rearrangement joins TRBV12-3 or TRBV12-4 to TRBJ2-7; 8 nucleotides agree with TRBD1. CDR3 size: 13 residues. The CDR3 sequence is CTSRGTGTYEQYF. The CDR3 nucleotides read TGTACCAGCAGGGGGACAGGTACCTACGAGCAGTACTTC.

This clonotype was detected once. In DNA form, the CDR3 reads TGTGCCAGCAGCGTAGCTGAGCGGGGTCCCTTCGAGCAGTACTTC. Protein: CASSVAERGPFEQYF. The V and J genes are TRBV9 and TRBJ2-7; 7 bases match TRBD2. Germline CDR1 reads SGDLS; CDR2 reads YYNGEE. The CDR3 extends over 15 amino acids. Unmatched junction bases numbered 9, after V lost 0 bases and J lost 6 bases.

This clonotype was observed a few times. J is TRBJ2-7 and V is TRBV3-1; D unclear. The CDR3 extends over 12 amino acids. The germline V gene encodes CDR1 LGHDT and CDR2 YNNKEL (reference sequence). Trimming pared 3 bases from V and 7 bases from J, leaving 10 bases between. CDR3 in amino acids: CASSHHSGEQYF. As DNA, the CDR3 is TGTGCCAGCAGCCACCACTCCGGGGAGCAGTACTTC.

The chain is built from TRBV21-1 and TRBJ1-6; the table's D call, TRBD1, has no DNA check behind it. TRBV21-1 counts as a pseudogene. The CDR3 covers 14 residues. CDR3 amino acids: CASRSATANSPPHF. CDR3 nucleotide sequence: TGTGCCAGCAGATCTGCGACAGCTAATTCACCCCCCCACTTT.

This clonotype was seen at least ten times. The chain combines TRBV7-2 with TRBJ2-3, with TRBD2 matching over 7 bases. The V gene's germline CDR1 is SGHTA and CDR2 FQGNSA. The CDR3 is made up of 15 amino acids. J was trimmed by 0 bases and V by 2 bases; bases with no gene match: 2. CDR3 amino acids: CASSLSGTSTDTQYF. DNA for the CDR3: TGTGCCAGCAGCTTAAGCGGGACTAGCACAGATACGCAGTATTTT. The variable domain in full, with the rest retrieved from reference TRBV7-2 and TRBJ2-3, is GAGVSQSPSNKVTEKGKDVELRCDPISGHTALYWYRQSLGQGLEFLIYFQGNSAPDKSGLPSDRFSAERTGGSVSTLTIQRTQQEDSAVYLCASSLSGTSTDTQYFGPGTRLTVL.

This clonotype was seen more than once but under ten times. The rearrangement links TRBV20-1 to TRBJ2-7, with 7 bases aligning to TRBD2. Unmatched junction bases numbered 6, after V lost 8 bases and J lost 2 bases. The V gene's germline CDR1 is DFQATT and CDR2 SNEGSKA (reference sequence). The length of the CDR3 is 12 residues. The CDR3 DNA reads as TGCAGTACAGCGGGAAACGCCTACGAGCAGTACTTC. This codes for CSTAGNAYEQYF.

This clonotype was seen once. The chain joins TRBV7-2 to TRBJ2-2, with D perhaps TRBD1 (6 bases). The CDR3 contains 14 residues. The V gene's germline CDR1 is SGHTA and CDR2 FQGNSA. V lost 2 bases and J lost 7, with 11 bases in between. The DNA of the CDR3 is TGTGCCAGCAGCTTAAACAGGGTTGACGGGGAGCTGTTTTTT. Its translation: CASSLNRVDGELFF.

This clonotype was observed at least ten times. The genes are TRBV20-1 and TRBJ1-2, with TRBD1 as a possible D gene (6 bases). CDR3 size: 14 residues. Germline V gene sequence: CDR1 DFQATT, CDR2 SNEGSKA (reference sequence). The V end was cut by 5 bases, the J end by 5 bases, with 18 bases between. Here the CDR3 DNA reads TGCAGTGCTGTGACGGAGGGGGTGGTATATGGCTACACCTTC. Translated: CSAVTEGVVYGYTF.

The chain employs TRBV3-1 and TRBJ2-2, with TRBD1 matching over 7 bases. The trim removed 4 bases at V and 5 bases at J, leaving 7 bases unmatched. The CDR3 loop spans 15 amino acids. CDR1 is LGHDT and CDR2 is YNNKEL in the germline V gene (reference sequence). The chain's CDR3 is CASSLQGFFTGELFF. For the CDR3, the DNA is TGTGCCAGCAGCCTACAGGGGTTCTTTACCGGGGAGCTGTTTTTT. Supplemented by reference TRBV3-1 and TRBJ2-2, the full variable domain reads DTAVSQTPKYLVTQMGNDKSIKCEQNLGHDTMYWYKQDSKKFLKIMFSYNNKELIINETVPNRFSPKSPDKAHLNLHINSLELGDSAVYFCASSLQGFFTGELFFGEGSRLTVL.

This clonotype was detected many times. The chain recombines TRBV14 with TRBJ1-1; weak D call: TRBD1 (5 bases). Germline V gene lookup returns CDR1 SGHDN and CDR2 FVKESK. This CDR3 spans 13 amino acids. The V end lost 4 bases, the J end lost 6 bases, and 12 bases lay between the germline ends. The CDR3 loop is CASSPTGRSEAFF. The CDR3 bases are TGTGCCAGCAGCCCTACAGGCAGGTCTGAAGCTTTCTTT.

CDR3 residues: CASSLEAGDYEQFF. CDR3 DNA sequence: TGCGCCAGCAGCTTGGAGGCAGGGGATTACGAGCAGTTCTTC. The chain has TRBV5-1 and TRBJ2-1; a weak D match, TRBD1 (6 bases). Germline lookup yields CDR1 SGHRS and CDR2 YFSETQ. The CDR3 runs 14 residues. Trimming removed 0 bases from V and 10 bases from J, with 14 bases in between.

The table lists this clonotype with many counts. V is TRBV29-1 and J is TRBJ2-1; possibly TRBD1 or TRBD2 for D (5 bases each). This CDR3 has 12 amino acids. Deletions cut 4 bases from V and 4 bases from J, with 8 bases between. Germline V gene sequence: CDR1 SQVTM, CDR2 ANQGSEA. The DNA of the CDR3 is TGCAGCGTTGGGGACGTTTACAATGAGCAGTTCTTC. Translated: CSVGDVYNEQFF.

This clonotype was seen more than once but under ten times. The chain employs TRBV5-1 and TRBJ2-1, with 12 bases that match TRBD2. J gave up 1 base and V 4 bases, and 6 bases lay outside the gene matches. Germline CDR1 and CDR2: SGHRS and YFSETQ. The CDR3 runs to 17 residues. CDR3 nucleotides: TGCGCCAGCAGCCCGGGGACTAGCGGGCAGTCCTACAATGAGCAGTTCTTC. It translates to CASSPGTSGQSYNEQFF.

The chain is built from TRBV7-2 and TRBJ2-3, with D possibly matching TRBD1 (5 bases). The CDR3 contains 16 residues. V was trimmed by 4 bases and J by 1 base, leaving 15 bases between them. Germline CDR1 SGHTA, CDR2 FQGNSA. DNA for the CDR3: TGTGCCAGCAGCTCCACGTTAGGGGCGGGCACAGATACGCAGTATTTT. Its translation: CASSSTLGAGTDTQYF.

V gene TRBV28 combines with J gene TRBJ2-7; D might be TRBD1 (6 bases). The J call may be in error: the DNA end matches TRBJ2-5 better. This CDR3 comprises 17 residues. The germline CDR1 and CDR2 sequences are MDHEN and SYDVKM. CDR3 bases: TGTGCCAGCAGTTTCCCGGGACACGGGACCTTATTTGCGACCCAGTACTTC. It encodes CASSFPGHGTLFATQYF.

With respect to this clonotype: A much larger clone lies one base from this, so it may be a read error. This chain connects TRBV29-1 to TRBJ2-7; 8 positions agree with TRBD1. The CDR3 sequence is 13 residues long. The V gene's germline CDR1 is SQVTM and CDR2 ANQGSEA. The trim removed 4 bases at V and 7 bases at J, leaving 9 bases unmatched. The CDR3 protein is CSVGQGPTNEQYF. The CDR3 coding sequence is TGCAGCGTTGGACAGGGGCCTACCAATGAGCAGTACTTC.

The V and J genes are TRBV24-1 and TRBJ2-1, with 7 nucleotides matching TRBD1. Germline V lookup: CDR1 KGHDR, CDR2 SFDVKD. This CDR3 comprises 14 residues. Trimming at V came to 8 bases and at J to 7 bases, leaving 10 bases not matched to a gene. As DNA, the CDR3 is TGTGCCACCAACCATCCTGACAGGGAGAATGAGCAGTTCTTC. Translated, it gives CATNHPDRENEQFF.

This clonotype has just a few counts. The chain couples TRBV12-3 or TRBV12-4 to TRBJ2-1, with D maybe TRBD2 (5 bases). Trimming left V 6 bases short and J 4 bases short, with 16 bases between. The CDR3 is 15 residues long. The CDR3 reads CASSTLQRGYNEQFF. The CDR3 DNA is TGTGCCAGCAGCACACTCCAACGGGGATACAATGAGCAGTTCTTC.

As for this clonotype: Possible read error: a much larger clone is one base away. The V and J genes are TRBV25-1 and TRBJ2-5; D might be TRBD2 (5 bases). Germline lookup yields CDR1 MGHDK and CDR2 SYGVNS. CDR3 length equals 15 residues. The V and J ends lost 3 bases and 11 bases respectively, with 22 bases between them. CDR3 amino acids: CASSELARGDNEQYF. The DNA for the CDR3 is TGTGCCAGCAGTGAGTTAGCACGGGGAGACAATGAGCAGTACTTC.

The V gene is TRBV18, the J gene TRBJ2-7, with 8 nucleotides matching TRBD1. The V and J ends lost 2 bases and 3 bases, in that order; junction bases with no gene match: 6. CDR1 is KGHSH and CDR2 is LQKENI in the germline V gene. CDR3 length: 15 residues. CDR3 sequence reads: CASSPAAGTGYEQYF. Written as DNA, the CDR3 is TGTGCCAGCTCACCAGCAGCCGGGACAGGCTACGAGCAGTACTTC.